Included here is one T cell receptor beta chain sequence, with context. Which antigen it targets is not known. No base quality values were provided; no much bigger clone lies one nucleotide off. Each collaborating institution followed its own protocols to collect whole blood in K2EDTA tubes. For TCRbeta analysis, collaborator samples were shipped as frozen whole blood, as isolated PBMCs, or as DNA extracted from either sample type. These data belong to a study of blood T cell repertoires in COVID-19 (dated by TCRdb to 2019 to 2021). For context, the study as a whole: Samples covering the acute and convalescent phases of COVID-19 were provided by collaborators in the United States, Italy and Spain. The material from the prospective study consisted of cDNA or gDNA derived from T cells, B-cell-depleted T cells, or PBMCs. The dataset comprised deeply sampled blood TCRbeta repertoires from subjects exposed to, actively infected with, or recovered from COVID-19. The repertoires were released in a freely available public database intended as a resource for research on the immune response to SARS-CoV-2. The samples were drawn from the first 160 participants of the ongoing ImmuneRACE study and from 1,200 or so subjects provided by 6 global collaborators. Sample metadata almost always included a de-identified subject ID, COVID-19 status, age in years and sex. Where available, HLA class I and class II types were obtained from metadata supplied by the sample provider rather than from assay-based typing.

The immunoSEQ Assay, a bias-controlled multiplex PCR, was used to amplify TCRbeta CDR3 regions from genomic DNA. Under the source paper's analysis protocol: The number of nucleated cells in each sample was estimated from the amplification of reference gene primers within the assay. To quantify the absolute abundance of each unique TCRbeta CDR3 rearrangement, sequence reads were collapsed and filtered. For each sample, productive Simpson clonality was calculated as the square root of Simpson's diversity index across productive rearrangements. Here the immuneACCESS table is served through TCRdb, limited to in-frame sequences with V and J called. Missing clones are a known gap in these copies; in checked studies unresolved V genes cover under half, and the rest lacks a known reason. V, J and clone size were drawn from that table, and D and trimming were deduced from the DNA. The sample includes 200,000 to 300,000 clones, with 88% observed a single time. The ten largest clones add up to 0.7% of the sample.

General conclusions and limits of the study: The amount of clinical and demographic metadata varied by source and participant and was provided uncurated.

Sequences KGHDR (CDR1) and SFDVKD (CDR2) are obtained from the germline V gene. Measured from the cysteine to the phenylalanine, the CDR3 is 14 residues long. The read is trimmed to its CDR3 DNA, 42 bases read in frame from base 1. V lost 7 bases and J lost 2 bases; the stretch between them is 13 bases long. The receptor chain draws on TRBV24-1 and TRBJ1-2; confidence is insufficient to name the D gene. This clonotype originated in a human donor in a cohort sampled during active COVID-19. Source material: peripheral blood. CDR3 region: CATSGPLRNYGYTF. The nucleotides read TGTGCCACCAGCGGTCCCCTTCGGAACTATGGCTACACCTTC.